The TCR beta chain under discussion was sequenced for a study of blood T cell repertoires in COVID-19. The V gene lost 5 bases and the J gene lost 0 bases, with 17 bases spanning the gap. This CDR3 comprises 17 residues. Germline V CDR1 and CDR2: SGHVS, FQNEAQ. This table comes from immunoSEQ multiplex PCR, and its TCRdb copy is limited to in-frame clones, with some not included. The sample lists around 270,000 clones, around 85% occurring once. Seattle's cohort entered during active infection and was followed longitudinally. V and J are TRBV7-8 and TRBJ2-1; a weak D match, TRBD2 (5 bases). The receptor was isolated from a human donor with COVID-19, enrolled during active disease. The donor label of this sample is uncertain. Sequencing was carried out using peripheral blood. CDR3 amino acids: CASSRTSSTYSYNEQFF. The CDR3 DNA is TGTGCCAGCAGCCGTACTAGTTCCACCTACTCCTACAATGAGCAGTTCTTC.